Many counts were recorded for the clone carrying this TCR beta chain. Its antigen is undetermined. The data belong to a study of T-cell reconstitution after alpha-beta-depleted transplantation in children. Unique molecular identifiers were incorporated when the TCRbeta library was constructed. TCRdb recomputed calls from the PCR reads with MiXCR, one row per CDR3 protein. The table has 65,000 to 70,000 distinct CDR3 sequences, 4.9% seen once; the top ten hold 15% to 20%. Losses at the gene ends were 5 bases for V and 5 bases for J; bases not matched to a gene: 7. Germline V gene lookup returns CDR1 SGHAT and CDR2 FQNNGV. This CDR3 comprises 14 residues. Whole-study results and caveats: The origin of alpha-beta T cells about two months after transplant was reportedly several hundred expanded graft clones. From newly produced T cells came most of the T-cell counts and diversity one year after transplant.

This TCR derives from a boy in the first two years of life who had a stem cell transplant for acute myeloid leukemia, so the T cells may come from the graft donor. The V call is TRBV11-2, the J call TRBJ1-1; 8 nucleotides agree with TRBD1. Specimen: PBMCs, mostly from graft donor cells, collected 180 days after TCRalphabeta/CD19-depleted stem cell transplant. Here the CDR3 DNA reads TGTGCCAGCAGCCTAGTGGACAGGGTGACTGAAGCTTTCTTT. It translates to CASSLVDRVTEAFF.